The rows below give T cell receptor beta chains drawn from one sample of a study of spatial heterogeneity in lung cancer. TCRdb fed the 5' RACE reads into MiXCR, producing one record per CDR3 protein. The sample lists around 20,000 distinct CDR3 sequences, approximately 2.5% occurring once. The specimen was lung tumor tissue, collected at surgery. The receptors originated from a male donor with early-stage non-small cell lung cancer. The CDR3 runs from the conserved cysteine through the conserved F or W. A D gene is named only where the DNA matches it firmly. The size entry gives how often the clone was seen (once, few, many) or a class if it is expanded.

clone size	D gene	V gene	J gene	CDR3 DNA	CDR3 protein
many	TRBD2	TRBV5-1	TRBJ2-5	TGCGCCAGCAGCACGGGACTAGCGGGGCAAGAGACCCAGTACTTC	CASSTGLAGQETQYF
many	-	TRBV6-5	TRBJ2-5	TGTGCCAGCAGCCTCGGGACTTTTCGGGGAGAGACCCAGTACTTC	CASSLGTFRGETQYF
many	TRBD2	TRBV11-2	TRBJ2-4	TGTGCCAGCAGCTTCAGATCAGGGTTAGCCCTAGCGGTAGCCAAAAACATTCAGTACTTC	CASSFRSGLALAVAKNIQYF
many	-	TRBV7-2	TRBJ1-4	TGTGCCAGCAGCCTTCAGCGTGCAACTAATGAAAAACTGTTTTTT	CASSLQRATNEKLFF
many	-	TRBV14	TRBJ2-2	TGTGCCAGCAGCCAAGGGATCACCGGGGAGCTGTTTTTT	CASSQGITGELFF
many	-	TRBV7-6	TRBJ2-5	TGTGCCAGCAGCTTAGTTCCCTCTCAAGGAGGGACCCAGTACTTC	CASSLVPSQGGTQYF
many	-	TRBV25-1	TRBJ1-1	TGTGCCAGCAGTGATCTCGGCAGCGTGAACACTGAAGCTTTCTTT	CASSDLGSVNTEAFF
many	-	TRBV19	TRBJ1-2	TGTGCCAGTAGTATAACCCCGGGGAGAGTCGGGGGCTACACCTTC	CASSITPGRVGGYTF
many	TRBD1	TRBV7-8	TRBJ2-1	TGTGCCAGCAGCCCAGAACAGGGGGCAGTCAATGAGCAGTTCTTC	CASSPEQGAVNEQFF
many	-	TRBV9	TRBJ1-1	TGTGCCAGCAGCGAACCGGGGGGCACTGAAGCTTTCTTT	CASSEPGGTEAFF
many	TRBD1	TRBV27	TRBJ2-7	TGTGCCAGCAGTCCCAACCCCTGGACAGGAATGACCTACGAGCAGTACTTC	CASSPNPWTGMTYEQYF
many	-	TRBV6-5	TRBJ2-7	TGTGCCAGCAGTTACAGGGTCCGGGGCTACGAGCAGTACTTC	CASSYRVRGYEQYF
medium-sized	TRBD2	TRBV29-1	TRBJ2-5	TGCAGCGTTGCTTTCTCTAGCGGGAGCTCAGAGACCCAGTACTTC	CSVAFSSGSSETQYF
many	-	TRBV6-5	TRBJ1-1	TGTGCCAGCAGGCTGGGCAGCCTAACTGAAGCTTTCTTT	CASRLGSLTEAFF
many	-	TRBV5-1	TRBJ2-3	TGCGCCAGCAGCCTAGGTCGTGGGGGTGGAATCACAGATACGCAGTATTTT	CASSLGRGGGITDTQYF
many	TRBD2	TRBV18	TRBJ2-3	TGTGCCAGCTCACCACCGGGACTAGCGGGAGGCACAGATACGCAGTATTTT	CASSPPGLAGGTDTQYF
many	TRBD2	TRBV7-7	TRBJ2-1	TGTGCTAGCAGCTTAGAGGTAGCGGGAATCGGTGAGCAGTTCTTC	CASSLEVAGIGEQFF
many	-	TRBV7-2	TRBJ2-3	TGTGCCAGCAGCTTAGACGGGGGATGGCGAGATACGCAGTATTTT	CASSLDGGWRDTQYF
many	-	TRBV5-3	TRBJ1-5	TGTGCCAGAAGCTCTATAGAGTCGTGTACGGCGACAGTCAACAATCAGCCCCAGCATTTT	CARSSIESCTATVNNQPQHF
many	-	TRBV27	TRBJ1-5	TGTGCCAGCAGTCCGAGCTTCACCAGCCCTCAGCCCCAGCATTTT	CASSPSFTSPQPQHF
many	-	TRBV6-1	TRBJ1-3	TGTGCCAGCAGTGAAGCGCGGCCGGGACCTGGAAACACCATATATTTT	CASSEARPGPGNTIYF
many	TRBD1	TRBV19	TRBJ2-7	TGTGCCAGTAGTCCTCGACAGGGGACCGAGCAGTACTTC	CASSPRQGTEQYF
many	TRBD1	TRBV29-1	TRBJ1-5	TGCAGCGTTAGGAGTGGGGACAGGGGACGTAATCAGCCCCAGCATTTT	CSVRSGDRGRNQPQHF
many	-	TRBV29-1	TRBJ2-2	TGCAGCGTTGAAGGGGTCAACACCGGGGAGCTGTTTTTT	CSVEGVNTGELFF
many	-	TRBV3-1	TRBJ1-4	TGTGCCAGCAGCCAAGACCCCAGGGCAACTAATGAAAAACTGTTTTTT	CASSQDPRATNEKLFF
many	TRBD2	TRBV4-3	TRBJ2-3	TGCGCCAGCAGCCAAGCCGTTGGAGCGGGAGGGCTAGATACGCAGTATTTT	CASSQAVGAGGLDTQYF
many	-	TRBV29-1	TRBJ2-3	TGCAGCGTCAGCGGTACTAGCACAGATACGCAGTATTTT	CSVSGTSTDTQYF
many	TRBD2	TRBV7-2	TRBJ2-5	TGTGCCAGCAGCTTACTTAATGCCGGGGGGGAGACCCAGTACTTC	CASSLLNAGGETQYF
many	-	TRBV18	TRBJ1-1	TGTGCCAGCTCCAGAGACAGAAGTGGAGCTGAAGCTTTCTTT	CASSRDRSGAEAFF